The T cell receptor (beta chain) described here comes from a study of identical twins. Study results and limitations: When twins shared out-of-frame alpha sequences, those sequences had excess low generation probability. Compared with models, monozygotic twins showed more out-of-frame TCR alpha sharing.

A universal primer site came from template switching; cDNA carried unique molecular identifiers. Via MiXCR, TCRdb re-called the 5' RACE reads, giving one row per CDR3 protein. The sample carries around 470,000 distinct CDR3 sequences, approximately 15% recorded once. As for this clonotype: Its cognate antigen is unknown.

This CDR3 has 15 residues. V was pared by 5 bases and J by 4 bases, with 6 bases of the junction left unmatched. Germline lookup yields CDR1 SGHTA and CDR2 FQGNSA. Another study also made use of these data, one on yellow fever vaccine responses in identical twins. That work contributes: Reported findings indicate that twins' vaccine T cell responses seemed partially convergent, partially personalized.

The specimen sequenced was CD4+ T cells sorted from blood. This receptor was taken from a woman under 30 in good health. The chain employs TRBV7-2 and TRBJ2-3, with 10 bases aligning to TRBD1. CDR3 DNA: TGTGCCAGCAGCGCCGGGACAGGGGCCGCAGATACGCAGTATTTT. This encodes CASSAGTGAADTQYF.